The 19 T cell receptor beta chains presented below share a single source sample, sequenced in a study of OX40 agonist ivuxolimab in advanced cancers. Measured with immunoSEQ multiplex PCR; TCRdb has only the in-frame clones, and not every one. This repertoire shows more than 55,000 clones, about 85% found once; its top ten account for roughly 6%. Sequencing used CD4+ or CD8+ T cells sorted from blood, obtained in a trial of the OX40 agonist ivuxolimab. The source of these receptors is an adult with an advanced solid tumor such as melanoma, head and neck, liver or kidney cancer.

V is TRBV28 and J is TRBJ1-5, with D hard to call. Germline values: CDR1 MDHEN, CDR2 SYDVKM. Trimming removed 4 bases from V and 1 base from J, with 14 bases in between. The CDR3 is 16 residues long. CDR3 in amino acids: CASSWGLRTSNQPQHF. In DNA, the CDR3 is TGTGCCAGCAGTTGGGGTCTAAGGACGAGCAATCAGCCCCAGCATTTT.

This sequence joins TRBV4-2 and TRBJ1-1, with no clear D. Germline V CDR1 and CDR2: LGHNA, YNFKEQ. Deletions cut 4 bases from V and 0 bases from J, with 15 bases between. The CDR3 extends over 16 amino acids. DNA for the CDR3: TGTGCCAGCAGCCCCGACCCGGACGTTATGAACACTGAAGCTTTCTTT. Its translation is CASSPDPDVMNTEAFF.

The V and J genes are TRBV4-3 and TRBJ2-2, with D perhaps TRBD1 or TRBD2 (5 bases each). Germline CDR1 LGHNA, CDR2 YSLEER. This CDR3 contains 15 residues. The V gene lost 3 bases and the J gene lost 4 bases, with 12 bases spanning the gap. The CDR3 sequence is CASSQRGGGTGELFF. DNA of the CDR3: TGCGCCAGCAGCCAGAGGGGTGGAGGCACCGGGGAGCTGTTTTTT.

The V call is TRBV27, the J call TRBJ1-5; tentatively, D is TRBD1 (5 bases). Per the germline V gene, CDR1 is MNHEY and CDR2 is SMNVEV (reference sequence). V shed 3 bases and J shed 3 bases, with 15 bases lying between them. The CDR3 length is 16 residues. The CDR3 region has the DNA TGTGCCAGCAGTTTCTGGTCAGGGCGTAACAATCAGCCCCAGCATTTT. The encoded protein is CASSFWSGRNNQPQHF.

The rearrangement uses TRBV28 and TRBJ1-4; perhaps TRBD1 as D (5 bases). CDR1 is MDHEN and CDR2 is SYDVKM in the germline V gene. The V and J ends lost 6 bases and 1 base respectively, with 12 bases between them. This CDR3 has 15 residues. The DNA of the CDR3 is TGTGCCAGCAGCCCCGGGGGGGAAACTAATGAAAAACTGTTTTTT. Its protein product is CASSPGGETNEKLFF.

The J gene is TRBJ2-1, the V gene TRBV7-2; tentative D call: TRBD1 (6 bases). Germline CDR1 is SGHTA and CDR2 is FQGNSA. V was trimmed by 5 bases and J by 7 bases, leaving 12 bases between them. The CDR3 length is 13 residues. The CDR3 sequence is CASSPYTGNEQFF. CDR3 nucleotide sequence: TGTGCCAGCAGCCCTTACACAGGGAATGAGCAGTTCTTC.

V and J are TRBV6-5 and TRBJ2-1; D is perhaps TRBD2 (7 bases). Germline V lookup: CDR1 MNHEY, CDR2 SVGAGI. The CDR3 loop spans 13 amino acids. The CDR3 coding sequence is TGTGGCGTAGGTGGGGGGGCAGGCAATGAGCAGTTCTTC. This codes for CGVGGGAGNEQFF.

The chain links TRBV6-6 to TRBJ2-5, with D perhaps matching TRBD1 (7 bases). The J call may be faulty, since TRBJ2-7 better matches the DNA end. This CDR3 comprises 15 residues. CDR1 and CDR2 (germline): MNHNY, SVGAGI (reference sequence). The CDR3 protein is CASSYSVQGGSEQYF. For the CDR3, the DNA is TGTGCCAGCAGTTACTCGGTCCAGGGGGGATCCGAGCAGTACTTC.

This clone appeared a single time. The chain couples TRBV10-3 to TRBJ2-1; 11 nucleotides match TRBD2. Looked up from germline, CDR1 is ENHRY and CDR2 is SYGVKD. The CDR3 contains 16 residues. Trimming removed 2 bases from V and 3 bases from J; junction bases left unmatched: 3. The CDR3 spells CAISETSGSNYNEQFF. The DNA of the CDR3 is TGTGCCATCAGTGAGACTAGCGGGAGTAACTACAATGAGCAGTTCTTC.

The chain employs TRBV7-8 and TRBJ2-7, with 10 nucleotides matching TRBD2. The V gene end was trimmed by 1 base and the J gene end by 3 bases; junction bases not matched to a gene: 3. The CDR3 spans 15 residues. Per the germline V gene, CDR1 is SGHVS and CDR2 is FQNEAQ. CDR3 sequence (DNA): TGTGCCAGCAGCTTAGGGACTAGCGGCTTCTACGAGCAGTACTTC. Its protein product is CASSLGTSGFYEQYF.

The chain couples TRBV25-1 to TRBJ1-1; no clear D gene. Germline CDR1 is MGHDK and CDR2 is SYGVNS. Trimming left V 6 bases short and J 5 bases short, with 13 bases between. The CDR3 consists of 13 residues. The CDR3 spells CASRLDPRTEAFF. CDR3 nucleotides: TGTGCCAGCAGATTGGACCCTCGGACTGAAGCTTTCTTT. Full variable domain (outside the CDR3, taken from reference TRBV25-1 and TRBJ1-1): EADIYQTPRYLVIGTGKKITLECSQTMGHDKMYWYQQDPGMELHLIHYSYGVNSTEKGDLSSESTVSRIRTEHFPLTLESARPSHTSQYLCASRLDPRTEAFFGQGTRLTVV.

The chain joins TRBV7-2 to TRBJ1-6; possibly TRBD1 for D (6 bases). There are 14 residues in the CDR3. V was clipped by 0 bases and J by 12 bases, with 12 bases between them. Per germline, CDR1 SGHTA and CDR2 FQGNSA. CDR3 sequence: CASSLAGGGKPLHF. CDR3 sequence (DNA): TGTGCCAGCAGCTTAGCAGGGGGAGGGAAACCCCTCCACTTT.

J is TRBJ2-2 and V is TRBV5-4; a weak D match, TRBD1 (5 bases). The CDR3 has 15 residues. CDR1 SGHNT and CDR2 YYREEE come from the germline V gene (reference sequence). Deletions cut 4 bases from V and 7 bases from J, with 17 bases between. CDR3: CASSLLRAQGGELFF. For the CDR3, the DNA is TGTGCCAGCAGCCTTCTCCGGGCCCAGGGCGGGGAGCTGTTTTTT. The variable domain in full, with the rest retrieved from reference TRBV5-4 and TRBJ2-2, is ETGVTQSPTHLIKTRGQQVTLRCSSQSGHNTVSWYQQALGQGPQFIFQYYREEENGRGNFPPRFSGLQFPNYSSELNVNALELDDSALYLCASSLLRAQGGELFFGEGSRLTVL.

V is TRBV11-2 and J is TRBJ1-6; D call uncertain. Per germline, CDR1 SGHAT and CDR2 FQNNGV. The ends were cut back, 5 bases at V and 5 bases at J, with 7 bases in the middle. CDR3 length equals 13 residues. The CDR3 loop reads CASSPPNNSPLHF. Here the CDR3 DNA reads TGTGCCAGCAGCCCCCCGAATAATTCACCCCTCCACTTT.

The genes are TRBV5-1 and TRBJ1-6; the D gene is possibly TRBD1 (5 bases). Trimming removed 1 base at V and 5 bases at J, with 7 bases between. CDR3 length: 14 amino acids. CDR1 and CDR2 (germline): SGHRS, YFSETQ. This CDR3 reads CASSLQGDNSPLHF. DNA for the CDR3: TGCGCCAGCAGCTTGCAGGGTGATAATTCACCCCTCCACTTT. Looking up the rest from reference TRBV5-1 and TRBJ1-6 gives the full variable domain: KAGVTQTPRYLIKTRGQQVTLSCSPISGHRSVSWYQQTPGQGLQFLFEYFSETQRNKGNFPGRFSGRQFSNSRSEMNVSTLELGDSALYLCASSLQGDNSPLHFGNGTRLTVT.

The chain recombines TRBV29-1 with TRBJ1-2; 9 bases are shared with TRBD1. This CDR3 contains 16 residues. The V gene's germline CDR1 is SQVTM and CDR2 ANQGSEA. Trimming at V came to 6 bases and at J to 4 bases, leaving 15 bases not matched to a gene. For the CDR3, the DNA is TGCAGCGTGTTTCCAGCCGCGGTACAGGGGGCCTATGGCTACACCTTC. Amino acid sequence: CSVFPAAVQGAYGYTF. Based on the CDR3 plus reference TRBV29-1 and TRBJ1-2, the full variable domain is SAVISQKPSRDICQRGTSLTIQCQVDSQVTMMFWYRQQPGQSLTLIATANQGSEATYESGFVIDKFPISRPNLTFSTLTVSNMSPEDSSIYLCSVFPAAVQGAYGYTFGSGTRLTVV.

The chain links TRBV27 to TRBJ2-7, with 10 bases aligning to TRBD1. The CDR3 is 14 residues long. Looked up from germline, CDR1 is MNHEY and CDR2 is SMNVEV (reference sequence). The ends lost 4 bases at V and 6 bases at J; junction bases unmatched: 6. CDR3 bases: TGTGCCAGCAGTTCGAGACAGGGGGCGGGCGAGCAGTACTTC. It codes for CASSSRQGAGEQYF.

The chain recombines TRBV4-1 with TRBJ2-1; D call uncertain. This CDR3 has 14 amino acids. Germline V lookup: CDR1 MGHRA, CDR2 YSYEKL. V lost 6 bases and J lost 8, with 17 bases in between. In nucleotides, the CDR3 is TGCGCCAGCAGAGGACGCTTCCCAGGAGATGAGCAGTTCTTC. Translation gives CASRGRFPGDEQFF.

This clone has only one observation. This chain joins TRBV6-1 and TRBJ2-3; 8 positions match TRBD2. This CDR3 comprises 20 residues. V lost 4 bases and J lost 1; bases outside the gene matches: 19. Germline V gene data show CDR1 as MNHNS and CDR2 as SASEGT. DNA for the CDR3: TGTGCCAGCAGTGGGTCCTCTCGGGGGGGGACGATACGAGGCACAGATACGCAGTATTTT. Encoded protein: CASSGSSRGGTIRGTDTQYF.